This TCR beta chain came from a study of cytomegalovirus exposure and HLA in healthy donors. Findings of the study overall: Apparent HLA restriction characterized most CMV-associated TCR beta chains in a later analysis. After further analysis at a later stage, 16,951 TCR beta sequences were associated with HLA alleles at 0.05 false discovery rate. It was reported that the classifier diagnosed cytomegalovirus status with high specificity and sensitivity in both the original and validation cohorts. Sequencing likely produced, as an artifact, a cluster of highly shared sequence variants.

Primers: 60 Vbeta forward and 13 Jbeta reverse. This table comes from immunoSEQ multiplex PCR, and its TCRdb copy is limited to in-frame clones, with some not included. The sample has roughly 140,000 clones; about 70% are singletons. This clone occurred a few times. The antigen is not known. Other DNA sequences within the sample encode an identical CDR3. The CDR3 contains 12 residues. Trimming pared 4 bases from V and 0 bases from J, leaving 4 bases between. From germline, CDR1 is SQVTM and CDR2 ANQGSEA. This chain joins TRBV29-1 and TRBJ1-5; D gene ambiguous. This sequence originates from a man aged 55 to 70 in good health and CMV-seronegative. Sequenced sample: PBMCs. This CDR3 is CSVGLSNQPQHF. As DNA, the CDR3 is TGCAGCGTTGGACTTAGCAATCAGCCCCAGCATTTT.